The source of this T cell receptor beta chain is a study of molecular identifiers for immune sequencing clone quantification. This clonotype came up many times. The CDR3 loop spans 18 amino acids. The germline gives CDR1 PRHDT, CDR2 FYEKMQ (reference sequence). Trimming cost V 2 bases and J 2 bases; bases outside gene matches: 10. TCRdb re-derived calls from the PCR reads in MiXCR, one entry per CDR3 protein. The repertoire consists of around 43,000 distinct CDR3 sequences, with roughly 21% occurring once and the leading ten covering approximately 1%. The specimen sequenced was naive CD8+ T cells from blood, with Jurkat cell RNA spiked in. Subset in this sample: FACS-sorted CD8+CD4-CCR7+CD45RA+ naive T cells. This clonotype was sampled from a human donor in good health. Some libraries in this study had Jurkat cell RNA spiked in. This chain links TRBV13 with TRBJ2-3; 10 positions match TRBD2. CDR3 coding DNA: TGTGCCAGCAGCTTAAACGGGCCGGGACTAGCGACCACAGATACGCAGTATTTT. Its translation: CASSLNGPGLATTDTQYF.